This is a list of T cell receptor beta chains from one sample in a study of cytomegalovirus exposure and HLA in healthy donors. Here immunoSEQ multiplex PCR was the method, and the copy in TCRdb shows in-frame clones only, minus some. Of 60,000 to 65,000 clones in the sample, around 87% were seen once. Sequenced input: PBMCs. These receptors originate from a young man in good health and CMV-seronegative. The CDR3 runs from the conserved cysteine through the conserved F or W. A D gene is named only where the DNA matches it firmly. The listing skips clone size in some rows; elsewhere it reads once, few, many or a size class.

d_call clone_size j_call v_call cdr3_aa cdr3_nt
TRBD2 NA TRBJ2-1 TRBV13 CASSLEGLAAYNEQFF TGTGCCAGCAGCTTAGAAGGTCTAGCGGCCTACAATGAGCAGTTCTTC
NA NA TRBJ2-2 TRBV28 CASSSSLGGNTGELFF TGTGCCAGCAGCTCATCCCTGGGGGGTAACACCGGGGAGCTGTTTTTT
NA once TRBJ1-2 TRBV2 CASSDRGSSGLTF TGTGCCAGCAGTGACAGGGGTTCGTCGGGGCTCACCTTC
TRBD1 NA TRBJ1-3 TRBV7-2 CASSYGTGRSGNTIYF TGTGCCAGCAGCTACGGGACAGGGAGGTCTGGAAACACCATATATTTT
NA NA TRBJ2-3 TRBV6-1 CASMRTYGADTQYF TGTGCCAGCATGCGAACCTACGGGGCAGATACGCAGTATTTT
TRBD2 NA TRBJ2-2 TRBV13 CASSSSTVAGINTGELFF TGTGCCAGCAGCTCATCGACCGTAGCGGGGATAAACACCGGGGAGCTGTTTTTT
NA NA TRBJ1-5 TRBV7-2 CASSPYDSFNQPQHF TGTGCCAGCAGCCCGTACGACAGCTTCAATCAGCCCCAGCATTTT
NA NA TRBJ2-2 TRBV10-3 CAIKPTGEGGELFF TGTGCCATCAAACCGACAGGGGAGGGCGGGGAGCTGTTTTTT
NA NA TRBJ1-1 TRBV9 CASSVTGNTEAFF TGTGCCAGCAGCGTTACAGGGAACACTGAAGCTTTCTTT
NA few TRBJ2-4 TRBV10-3 CAISESFRTLAKNIQYF TGTGCCATCAGTGAAAGTTTTAGAACCCTAGCCAAAAACATTCAGTACTTC
TRBD1 NA TRBJ2-7 TRBV27 CASRATGGSEQYF TGTGCCAGCAGGGCGACAGGGGGATCCGAGCAGTACTTC
TRBD1 NA TRBJ1-1 TRBV7-8 CASTEDREGTEAFF TGTGCCAGCACCGAGGACAGGGAAGGGACTGAAGCTTTCTTT
NA NA TRBJ1-1 TRBV5-1 CASSLDRPSMNTEAFF TGCGCCAGCAGCTTGGACAGGCCCTCCATGAACACTGAAGCTTTCTTT
TRBD2 NA TRBJ2-7 TRBV5-6 CASSFSSGDYEQYF TGTGCCAGCAGCTTTTCTAGCGGGGACTACGAGCAGTACTTC
TRBD1 NA TRBJ2-3 TRBV6-1 CASIWTGSTDTQYF TGTGCCAGCATTTGGACAGGTAGTACAGATACGCAGTATTTT
NA NA TRBJ1-1 TRBV2 CASSNFQAGAMNTEAFF TGTGCCAGCAGTAACTTCCAGGCAGGGGCCATGAACACTGAAGCTTTCTTT
NA once TRBJ2-1 TRBV5-1 CASSGGAYEQFF TGCGCCAGCAGTGGGGGGGCCTATGAGCAGTTCTTC
NA NA TRBJ2-6 TRBV28 CASRSGANVLTF TGTGCCAGCCGGTCTGGGGCCAACGTCCTGACTTTC
NA NA TRBJ1-6 TRBV28 CASSPPWTVSYNSPLHF TGTGCCAGCAGTCCCCCCTGGACAGTCTCCTATAATTCACCCCTCCACTTT
TRBD2 NA TRBJ2-1 TRBV15 CATSRVLAGANEQFF TGTGCCACCAGCAGAGTACTAGCGGGGGCTAATGAGCAGTTCTTC
NA NA TRBJ2-7 TRBV25-1 CASSHPLNYEQYF TGTGCCAGCAGCCACCCCCTAAACTACGAGCAGTACTTC
NA NA TRBJ2-2 TRBV6-5 CASTKPGTGELFF TGTGCCAGCACCAAACCGGGCACCGGGGAGCTGTTTTTT
NA NA TRBJ2-1 TRBV6-5 CASSYSLYNEQFF TGTGCCAGCAGTTACTCCCTGTACAATGAGCAGTTCTTC
NA few TRBJ1-1 TRBV10-2 CASSETGRNTEAFF TGCGCCAGCAGTGAGACAGGGCGGAACACTGAAGCTTTCTTT
NA NA TRBJ1-5 TRBV5-6 CASSLMVGRGLSNQPQHF TGTGCCAGCAGCTTAATGGTAGGGAGGGGCCTTAGCAATCAGCCCCAGCATTTT
TRBD2 NA TRBJ2-3 TRBV5-6 CASSSASRTSGVITDTQYF TGTGCCAGCAGCTCCGCATCGAGAACTAGCGGGGTCATCACAGATACGCAGTATTTT
NA NA TRBJ2-5 TRBV6-1 CASSEDYSQETQYF TGTGCCAGCAGTGAAGACTACTCCCAAGAGACCCAGTACTTC
NA NA TRBJ1-2 TRBV27 CASSTANYGYTF TGTGCCAGCAGTACAGCTAACTATGGCTACACCTTC
TRBD1 NA TRBJ1-2 TRBV10-2 CARPKDRANYGYTF TGCGCCAGACCGAAAGACAGGGCTAACTATGGCTACACCTTC
TRBD1 NA TRBJ1-1 TRBV25-1 CASKRDRGWVLDTEAFF TGTGCCAGCAAAAGGGACAGGGGGTGGGTTCTAGACACTGAAGCTTTCTTT
TRBD2 NA TRBJ2-1 TRBV9 CASSVRGTSGGLEQFF TGTGCCAGCAGCGTAAGGGGGACTAGCGGGGGGCTTGAGCAGTTCTTC
TRBD1 NA TRBJ1-4 TRBV18 CASSGQGHEKLFF TGTGCCAGCTCCGGACAGGGACATGAAAAACTGTTTTTT
TRBD2 NA TRBJ2-3 TRBV14 CASNQVAGGTDTQYF TGTGCCAGCAACCAAGTTGCGGGGGGCACAGATACGCAGTATTTT
TRBD1 few TRBJ2-7 TRBV30 CAWRYPSLRDRSYEQYF TGTGCCTGGAGGTACCCATCCCTACGGGACAGGTCCTACGAGCAGTACTTC
TRBD1 NA TRBJ1-4 TRBV6-6 CASSYRGGTNEKLFF TGTGCCAGCAGTTACCGAGGGGGCACTAATGAAAAACTGTTTTTT
NA NA TRBJ2-7 TRBV5-1 CASSPEVSPPEQYF TGCGCCAGCAGCCCGGAGGTGTCTCCCCCCGAGCAGTACTTC
TRBD2 NA TRBJ2-1 TRBV13 CASSSGGFGYNEQFF TGTGCCAGCAGCTCCGGGGGGTTTGGGTACAATGAGCAGTTCTTC
NA NA TRBJ1-3 TRBV5-6 CASSLTGTGNTIYF TGTGCCAGCAGCTTAACAGGGACTGGAAACACCATATATTTT
NA NA TRBJ2-2 TRBV28 CASLLSGTPNTGELFF TGTGCCAGCCTCCTTAGTGGGACACCGAACACCGGGGAGCTGTTTTTT
TRBD1 NA TRBJ2-1 TRBV29-1 CSVTLSGDRVSLGSYNEQFF TGCAGCGTGACCCTGTCAGGGGACAGGGTGTCCCTTGGCTCCTACAATGAGCAGTTCTTC
NA NA TRBJ2-3 TRBV7-3 CASSRTPSTDTQYF TGTGCCAGCAGCCGGACACCGAGCACAGATACGCAGTATTTT
TRBD2 NA TRBJ2-7 TRBV7-8 CASSQSGRASYEQYF TGTGCCAGCAGCCAGTCAGGGAGGGCCTCCTACGAGCAGTACTTC
TRBD1 NA TRBJ1-6 TRBV19 CASTPDRSSYNSPLHF TGTGCCAGTACCCCGGACAGGAGCTCCTATAATTCACCCCTCCACTTT
TRBD1 NA TRBJ2-7 TRBV30 CAWKGGRYEQYF TGTGCCTGGAAAGGGGGCCGCTACGAGCAGTACTTC
TRBD1 NA TRBJ2-1 TRBV29-1 CSVEDWAEQGSENEQFF TGCAGCGTTGAAGATTGGGCAGAACAGGGGTCGGAGAATGAGCAGTTCTTC
NA NA TRBJ1-2 TRBV10-3 CAISGNRDYGYTF TGTGCCATCAGTGGAAATCGGGACTATGGCTACACCTTC
NA NA TRBJ1-2 TRBV27 CASRAGHGYTF TGTGCCAGCAGGGCAGGGCACGGCTACACCTTC
NA NA TRBJ2-7 TRBV23-1 CASDPTEAPSYEQYF TGCGCCAGCGATCCAACGGAGGCACCCTCCTACGAGCAGTACTTC
NA NA TRBJ2-1 TRBV10-3 CATGGPSSYNEQFF TGTGCCACCGGAGGGCCGAGCTCCTACAATGAGCAGTTCTTC
NA NA TRBJ2-5 TRBV9 CASSAFYGEQYF TGTGCCAGCAGCGCCTTCTACGGAGAACAGTACTTC
TRBD2 once TRBJ2-1 TRBV30 CAWSSGGLAGRWDEQFF TGTGCCTGGAGTAGTGGTGGACTAGCGGGTAGATGGGATGAGCAGTTCTTC
NA NA TRBJ1-5 TRBV2 CASSESAGSQPQHF TGTGCCAGCAGTGAATCCGCGGGGTCTCAGCCCCAGCATTTT
NA NA TRBJ1-4 TRBV30 CAWSQGNNNEKLFF TGTGCCTGGAGTCAGGGGAATAATAATGAAAAACTGTTTTTT